The 7 T cell receptor beta chains given below trace back to one sample, sequenced in a study of shared clonotypes between healthy human individuals. Produced via immunoSEQ multiplex PCR; TCRdb's table is partial and in-frame only. The table lists 1,500,000 or so clones, roughly 96% of them singletons. Material: naive CD4+ T cells sorted from blood. Subset defined: CD45RA+ positively selected. These receptors all stem from a man in his thirties or forties in good health.

This chain uses TRBV5-1 with TRBJ2-2, with 7 bases aligning to TRBD1. Losses at the gene ends were 2 bases for V and 0 bases for J; bases not matched to a gene: 1. This CDR3 contains 15 residues. Germline CDR1 reads SGHRS; CDR2 reads YFSETQ. In DNA form, the CDR3 reads TGCGCCAGCAGCTTCCAGGGGGCGAACACCGGGGAGCTGTTTTTT. It specifies CASSFQGANTGELFF.

This rearrangement joins TRBV27 to TRBJ2-7; 8 positions match TRBD1. The CDR3 is 14 amino acids. Germline CDR1 reads MNHEY; CDR2 reads SMNVEV (reference sequence). After removal of 6 bases from V and 0 bases from J, the junction contained 4 bases not matched to a gene. CDR3 sequence: CASRRDRYSYEQYF. The CDR3 nucleotides read TGTGCCAGCAGGCGGGACAGGTACTCCTACGAGCAGTACTTC.

This chain links TRBV10-2 with TRBJ2-2; 16 nucleotides match TRBD2. The V and J ends lost 6 bases and 7 bases, in that order; junction bases with no gene match: 14. The V gene's germline CDR1 is WSHSY and CDR2 SAAADI. The CDR3 spans 19 residues. The CDR3 region has the DNA TGCGCCAGCAGATCACCGAAGGGACTAGCGGGAGGGAGTAGCGGGGAGCTGTTTTTT. It codes for CASRSPKGLAGGSSGELFF.

V usage is TRBV19 and J usage is TRBJ1-5, with D perhaps TRBD1 (6 bases). Deletions cut 4 bases from V and 2 bases from J, with 12 bases between. The CDR3 consists of 15 residues. Germline V gene data show CDR1 as LNHDA and CDR2 as SQIVND (reference sequence). The CDR3 reads CASSNQGFGNQPQHF. Here the CDR3 DNA reads TGTGCCAGTAGTAATCAGGGGTTTGGCAATCAGCCCCAGCATTTT.

The chain links TRBV2 to TRBJ1-1, with D tentatively TRBD1 (5 bases). Germline V CDR1 and CDR2: SNHLY, FYNNEI. The germline V and J ends were trimmed by 6 bases and 0 bases, with 14 bases remaining between them. The CDR3 extends over 15 amino acids. As DNA, the CDR3 is TGTGCCAGCAGCGACGCAGGGTCTCTGAACACTGAAGCTTTCTTT. The encoded protein is CASSDAGSLNTEAFF. Full variable domain (missing parts from reference TRBV2 and TRBJ1-1): EPEVTQTPSHQVTQMGQEVILRCVPISNHLYFYWYRQILGQKVEFLVSFYNNEISEKSEIFDDQFSVERPDGSNFTLKIRSTKLEDSAMYFCASSDAGSLNTEAFFGQGTRLTVV.

The V and J genes are TRBV5-1 and TRBJ2-3, with 10 bases fitting TRBD2. Germline CDR1 and CDR2: SGHRS and YFSETQ. The CDR3 sequence is 18 residues long. The trim removed 0 bases at V and 2 bases at J, leaving 9 bases unmatched. This CDR3 reads CASSLGRAGGDITDTQYF. The CDR3 bases are TGCGCCAGCAGCTTGGGCCGAGCGGGAGGGGACATCACAGATACGCAGTATTTT.

The chain employs TRBV12-5 and TRBJ2-1; 8 positions match TRBD2. The CDR3 sequence is 16 residues long. The junction had 9 bases not matched to a gene; V was cut back by 4 bases and J by 4 bases. Germline V CDR1 and CDR2: LGHNT, FRNRAP. CDR3 bases: TGTGCTAGTGGTTCGGGGAACCGGGAGGGGTACAATGAGCAGTTCTTC. Amino acids: CASGSGNREGYNEQFF.